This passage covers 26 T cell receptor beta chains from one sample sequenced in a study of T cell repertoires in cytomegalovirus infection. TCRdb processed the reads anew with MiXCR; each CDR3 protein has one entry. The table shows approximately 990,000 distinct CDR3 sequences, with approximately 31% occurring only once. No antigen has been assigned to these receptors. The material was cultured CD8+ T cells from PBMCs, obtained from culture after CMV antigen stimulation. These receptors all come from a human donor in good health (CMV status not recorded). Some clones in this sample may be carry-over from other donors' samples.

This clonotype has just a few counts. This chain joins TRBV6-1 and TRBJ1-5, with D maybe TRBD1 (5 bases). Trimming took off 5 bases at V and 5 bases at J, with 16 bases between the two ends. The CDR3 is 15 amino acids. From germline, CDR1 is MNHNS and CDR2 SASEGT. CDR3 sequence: CASSSIRDADQPQHF. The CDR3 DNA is TGTGCCAGCAGTTCAATCCGGGACGCAGATCAGCCCCAGCATTTT.

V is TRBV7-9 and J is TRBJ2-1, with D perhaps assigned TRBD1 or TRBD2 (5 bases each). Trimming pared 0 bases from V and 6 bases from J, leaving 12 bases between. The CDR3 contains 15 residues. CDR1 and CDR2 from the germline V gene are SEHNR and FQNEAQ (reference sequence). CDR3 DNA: TGTGCCAGCAGCTTAGCGGGGGACCCAATCAATGAGCAGTTCTTC. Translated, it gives CASSLAGDPINEQFF.

The CDR3 is CASSQSTGQETQYF. The CDR3 DNA reads as TGTGCCAGCAGTCAATCGACAGGCCAAGAGACCCAGTACTTC. The chain uses TRBV2 and TRBJ2-5; tentative D call: TRBD1 (6 bases). The germline V gene has CDR1 SNHLY and CDR2 FYNNEI. The CDR3 runs 14 residues. Between the trimmed V and J ends, which lost 5 bases and 1 base, there was a span of 11 bases.

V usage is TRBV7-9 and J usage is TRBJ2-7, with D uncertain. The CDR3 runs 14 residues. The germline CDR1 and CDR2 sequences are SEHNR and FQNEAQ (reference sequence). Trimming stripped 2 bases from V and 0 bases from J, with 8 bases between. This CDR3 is CASSLLVSSYEQYF. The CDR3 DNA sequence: TGTGCCAGCAGCTTATTGGTCAGCTCCTACGAGCAGTACTTC.

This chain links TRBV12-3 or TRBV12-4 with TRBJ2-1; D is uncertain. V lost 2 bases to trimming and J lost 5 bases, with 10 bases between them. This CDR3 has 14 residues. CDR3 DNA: TGTGCCAGCAGTTTAATCCCGTATGACAATGAGCAGTTCTTC. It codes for CASSLIPYDNEQFF.

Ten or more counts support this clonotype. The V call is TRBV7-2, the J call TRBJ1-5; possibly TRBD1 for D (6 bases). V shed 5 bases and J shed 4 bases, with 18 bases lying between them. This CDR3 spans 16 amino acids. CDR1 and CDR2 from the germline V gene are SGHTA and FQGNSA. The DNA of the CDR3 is TGTGCCAGCAGCCTTTGGGCAGGGGCCCTTAATCAGCCCCAGCATTTT. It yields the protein CASSLWAGALNQPQHF.

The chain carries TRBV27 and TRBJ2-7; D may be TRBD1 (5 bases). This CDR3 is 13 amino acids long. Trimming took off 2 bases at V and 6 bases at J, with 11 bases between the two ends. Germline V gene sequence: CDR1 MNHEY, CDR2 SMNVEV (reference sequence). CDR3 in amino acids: CASSLGVGVEQYF. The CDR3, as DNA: TGTGCCAGCAGTTTAGGGGTAGGGGTCGAGCAGTACTTC.

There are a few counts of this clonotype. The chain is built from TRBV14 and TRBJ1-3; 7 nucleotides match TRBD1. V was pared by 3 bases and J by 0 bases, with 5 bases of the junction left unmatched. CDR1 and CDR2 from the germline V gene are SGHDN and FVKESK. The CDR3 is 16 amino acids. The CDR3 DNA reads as TGTGCCAGCAGCCACCGACAGGGCCACTCTGGAAACACCATATATTTT. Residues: CASSHRQGHSGNTIYF. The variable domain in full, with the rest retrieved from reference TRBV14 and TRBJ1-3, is EAGVTQFPSHSVIEKGQTVTLRCDPISGHDNLYWYRRVMGKEIKFLLHFVKESKQDESGMPNNRFLAERTGGTYSTLKVQPAELEDSGVYFCASSHRQGHSGNTIYFGEGSWLTVV.

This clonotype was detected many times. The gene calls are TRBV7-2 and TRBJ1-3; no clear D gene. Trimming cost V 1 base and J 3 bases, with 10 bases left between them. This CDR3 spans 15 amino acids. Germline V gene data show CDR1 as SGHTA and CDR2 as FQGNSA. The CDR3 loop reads CASSLVGVDGNTIYF. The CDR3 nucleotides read TGTGCCAGCAGCTTAGTTGGTGTTGATGGAAACACCATATATTTT.

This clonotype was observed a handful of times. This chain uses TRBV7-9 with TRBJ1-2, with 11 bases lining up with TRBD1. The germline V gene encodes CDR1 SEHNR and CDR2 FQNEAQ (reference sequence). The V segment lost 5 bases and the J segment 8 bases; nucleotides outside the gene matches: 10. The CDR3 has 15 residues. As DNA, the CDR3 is TGTGCCAGCAGCCCTACGGGACAGGGGGTTCTCGGCTACACCTTC. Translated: CASSPTGQGVLGYTF.

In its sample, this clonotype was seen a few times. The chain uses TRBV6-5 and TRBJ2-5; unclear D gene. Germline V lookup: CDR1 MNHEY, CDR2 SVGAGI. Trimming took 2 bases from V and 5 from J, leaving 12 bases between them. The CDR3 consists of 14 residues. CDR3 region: CASSYGTTMETQYF. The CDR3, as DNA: TGTGCCAGCAGTTACGGCACCACTATGGAGACCCAGTACTTC.

The CDR3 DNA follows: TGTGCCAGCAGGGGCCAGGAAATTTCCTATGGCTACACCTTC. Residues: CASRGQEISYGYTF. V is TRBV9 and J is TRBJ1-2, with D uncertain. The length of the CDR3 is 14 residues. Germline V lookup: CDR1 SGDLS, CDR2 YYNGEE. Trimming shortened V by 5 bases and J by 4 bases, and 15 bases separated the two germline ends.

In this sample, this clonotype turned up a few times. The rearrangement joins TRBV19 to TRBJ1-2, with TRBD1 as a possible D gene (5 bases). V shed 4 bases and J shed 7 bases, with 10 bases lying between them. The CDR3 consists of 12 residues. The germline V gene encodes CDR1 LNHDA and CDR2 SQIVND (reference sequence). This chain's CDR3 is CASSSGAIGYTF. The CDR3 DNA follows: TGTGCCAGTAGTAGCGGGGCGATTGGCTACACCTTC.

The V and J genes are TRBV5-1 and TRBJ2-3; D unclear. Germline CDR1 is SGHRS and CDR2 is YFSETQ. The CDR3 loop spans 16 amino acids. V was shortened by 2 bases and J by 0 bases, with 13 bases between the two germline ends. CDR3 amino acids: CASSLNFIDSTDTQYF. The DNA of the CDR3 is TGCGCCAGCAGCTTAAATTTCATCGACAGCACAGATACGCAGTATTTT.

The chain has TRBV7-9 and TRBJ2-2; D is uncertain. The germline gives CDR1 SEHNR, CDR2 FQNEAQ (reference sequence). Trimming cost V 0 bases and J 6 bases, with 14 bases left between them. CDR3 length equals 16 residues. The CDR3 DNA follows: TGTGCCAGCAGCTTAGCACCGTGGGAAGACCCCGGGGAGCTGTTTTTT. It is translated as CASSLAPWEDPGELFF.

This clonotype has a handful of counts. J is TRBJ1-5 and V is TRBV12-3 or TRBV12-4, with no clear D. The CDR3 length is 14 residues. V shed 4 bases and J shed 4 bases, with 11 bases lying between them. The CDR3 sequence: CASSSSLGNQPQHF. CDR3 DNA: TGTGCCAGCAGTTCATCCCTGGGAAATCAGCCCCAGCATTTT.

The CDR3 DNA sequence: TGTGCCATCAGTGGGGCTGCGCGGAGCTCCTACAATGAGCAGTTCTTC. Protein product: CAISGAARSSYNEQFF. V gene TRBV10-3 combines with J gene TRBJ2-1; no reliable D call. Germline CDR1 and CDR2: ENHRY and SYGVKD. Trimming shortened V by 4 bases and J by 0 bases, and 13 bases separated the two germline ends. The CDR3 runs to 16 residues.

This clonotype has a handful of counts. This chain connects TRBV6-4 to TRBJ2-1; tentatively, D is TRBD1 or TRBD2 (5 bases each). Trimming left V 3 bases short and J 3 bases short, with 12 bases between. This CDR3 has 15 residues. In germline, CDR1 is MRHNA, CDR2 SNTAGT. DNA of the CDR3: TGTGCCAGCAGTGAGGGGTGGGACGGCTACAATGAGCAGTTCTTC. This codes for CASSEGWDGYNEQFF.

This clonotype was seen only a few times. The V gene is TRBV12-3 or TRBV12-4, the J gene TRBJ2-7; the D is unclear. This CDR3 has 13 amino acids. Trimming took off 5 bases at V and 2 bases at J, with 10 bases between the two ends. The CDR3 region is CASSPDGPYEQYV. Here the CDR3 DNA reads TGTGCCAGCAGTCCGGACGGCCCCTACGAGCAGTACGTC.

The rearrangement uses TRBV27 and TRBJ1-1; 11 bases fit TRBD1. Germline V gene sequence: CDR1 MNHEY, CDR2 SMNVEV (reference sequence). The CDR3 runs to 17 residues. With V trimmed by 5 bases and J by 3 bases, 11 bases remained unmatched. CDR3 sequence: CASSRVRDRGLDTEAFF. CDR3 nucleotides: TGTGCCAGCAGTCGAGTCCGGGACAGGGGGTTGGACACTGAAGCTTTCTTT.

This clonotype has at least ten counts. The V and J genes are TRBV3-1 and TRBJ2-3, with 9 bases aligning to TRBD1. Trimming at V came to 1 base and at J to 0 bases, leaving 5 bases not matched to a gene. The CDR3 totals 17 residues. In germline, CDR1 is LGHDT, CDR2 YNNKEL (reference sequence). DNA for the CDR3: TGTGCCAGCAGCCAAGGGGACAGGGCGAGAAGCACAGATACGCAGTATTTT. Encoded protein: CASSQGDRARSTDTQYF.

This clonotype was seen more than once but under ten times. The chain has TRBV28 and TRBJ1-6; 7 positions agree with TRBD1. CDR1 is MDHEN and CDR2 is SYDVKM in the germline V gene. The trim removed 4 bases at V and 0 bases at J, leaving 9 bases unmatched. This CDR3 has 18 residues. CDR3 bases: TGTGCCAGCAGTTCTCCGGGACAGCCAAGCTCCTATAATTCACCCCTCCACTTT. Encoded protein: CASSSPGQPSSYNSPLHF.

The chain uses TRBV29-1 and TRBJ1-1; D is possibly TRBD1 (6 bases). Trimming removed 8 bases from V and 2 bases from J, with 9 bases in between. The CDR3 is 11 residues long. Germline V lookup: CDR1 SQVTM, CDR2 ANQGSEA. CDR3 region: CSTGTNTEAFF. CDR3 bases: TGCAGCACCGGGACAAACACTGAAGCTTTCTTT.

The CDR3 sequence: CASQGTGSNYGYTF. The CDR3 DNA is TGTGCCAGCCAGGGGACAGGCTCTAACTATGGCTACACCTTC. The rearrangement joins TRBV19 to TRBJ1-2; 8 bases agree with TRBD1. CDR1 LNHDA and CDR2 SQIVND come from the germline V gene (reference sequence). The V and J ends lost 9 bases and 0 bases, in that order; junction bases with no gene match: 6. This CDR3 is 14 amino acids long.

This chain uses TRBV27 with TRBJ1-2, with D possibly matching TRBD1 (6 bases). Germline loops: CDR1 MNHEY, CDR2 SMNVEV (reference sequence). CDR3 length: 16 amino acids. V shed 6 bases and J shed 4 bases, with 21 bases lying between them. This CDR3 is CASRPEGHPPFYGYTF. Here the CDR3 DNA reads TGTGCCAGCAGACCGGAGGGACACCCCCCCTTCTATGGCTACACCTTC.

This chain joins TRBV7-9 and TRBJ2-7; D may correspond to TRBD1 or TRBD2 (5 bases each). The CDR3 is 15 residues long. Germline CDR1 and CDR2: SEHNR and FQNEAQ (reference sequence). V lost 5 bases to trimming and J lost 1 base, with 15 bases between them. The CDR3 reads CASSPRDHTSYEQYF. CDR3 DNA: TGTGCCAGCAGCCCCAGGGACCACACTTCCTACGAGCAGTACTTC.